Listed here are 18 T cell receptor beta chains from one sample, sequenced in a study of blood T cell repertoires in COVID-19. Repertoires were generated with immunoSEQ multiplex PCR, while TCRdb's copy carries only in-frame clones and drops some. The table records about 220,000 clones, less than 85% of them present only once. The sequencing input was peripheral blood. The receptors were gathered from an elderly woman with acute or convalescent COVID-19.

The chain has TRBV7-8 and TRBJ2-7, with unresolved D. V was trimmed by 4 bases and J by 3 bases, leaving 10 bases between them. The V gene's germline CDR1 is SGHVS and CDR2 FQNEAQ. The CDR3 extends over 13 amino acids. Written as DNA, the CDR3 is TGTGCCAGCAGCTACGACTTGTACTACGAGCAGTACTTC. Residues: CASSYDLYYEQYF.

This clone has a handful of counts. The chain couples TRBV6-5 to TRBJ2-2, with 8 bases fitting TRBD2. Germline CDR1 MNHEY, CDR2 SVGAGI. CDR3 length: 15 amino acids. V lost 8 bases, J lost 6 bases, and 11 bases stayed unmatched. The CDR3 DNA sequence: TGTGCCAGCTGCCCCTCCGGGGGGGGGTCCGGGGAGCTGTTTTTT. Translation gives CASCPSGGGSGELFF.

The sample holds one count of this clone. The V and J genes are TRBV12-3 or TRBV12-4 and TRBJ2-7; D is perhaps TRBD2 (7 bases). This CDR3 has 13 amino acids. V lost 7 bases and J 6 bases, leaving 16 bases between the germline ends. CDR3 protein: CASTEQGRGEQYF. CDR3 bases: TGTGCCAGCACGGAGCAGGGGAGGGGCGAGCAGTACTTC.

This clone turned up a few times. The V and J genes are TRBV5-4 and TRBJ1-3; D is undetermined. Trimming stripped 1 base from V and 4 bases from J, with 15 bases between. This CDR3 has 16 amino acids. Looked up from germline, CDR1 is SGHNT and CDR2 is YYREEE (reference sequence). CDR3 loop: CASSLPRGEGGNTIYF. As DNA, the CDR3 is TGTGCCAGCAGCTTGCCTCGGGGAGAAGGAGGAAACACCATATATTTT.

The V gene is TRBV3-1 (or the pseudogene TRBV3-2), the J gene TRBJ1-5; TRBD1 aligns across 8 bases. The CDR3 covers 17 residues. The germline V gene has CDR1 LGHDT and CDR2 YNNKEL (reference sequence). The V segment lost 4 bases and the J segment 1 base; nucleotides outside the gene matches: 9. DNA for the CDR3: TGTGCCAGCAGCCCCCACCCGGGACAGGTGAGCAATCAGCCCCAGCATTTT. The encoded protein is CASSPHPGQVSNQPQHF.

The V gene is TRBV2, the J gene TRBJ1-5; a possible D gene is TRBD1 (5 bases). Looked up from germline, CDR1 is SNHLY and CDR2 is FYNNEI. The CDR3 sequence is 15 residues long. The V and J ends lost 7 bases and 3 bases respectively, with 16 bases between them. In DNA form, the CDR3 reads TGTGCCAGCAACAGGCAGGGAAGTTACAATCAGCCCCAGCATTTT. As protein: CASNRQGSYNQPQHF.

DNA of the CDR3: TGTGCCAGTCAGCCGGGGTACCTCTATGGCTACACCTTC. Its protein product is CASQPGYLYGYTF. The chain uses TRBV6-5 and TRBJ1-2, with D unclear. Trimming took off 9 bases at V and 4 bases at J, with 15 bases between the two ends. The V gene's germline CDR1 is MNHEY and CDR2 SVGAGI. This CDR3 has 13 residues.

V usage is TRBV27 and J usage is TRBJ2-7, with D possibly TRBD2 on 6 matching bases. This CDR3 contains 14 residues. With 7 bases removed from V and 0 bases from J, the gap between germline ends came to 13 bases. The germline V gene has CDR1 MNHEY and CDR2 SMNVEV (reference sequence). The CDR3 DNA sequence: TGTGCCAGCACCTCCTCGGGGGTCTCCTACGAGCAGTACTTC. Translated: CASTSSGVSYEQYF.

This clone was observed once. The chain carries TRBV11-2 and TRBJ1-1; the D is unclear. CDR1 and CDR2 (germline): SGHAT, FQNNGV. The CDR3 has 14 residues. V lost 5 bases to trimming and J lost 3 bases, with 13 bases between them. The CDR3: CASSTRIEDTEAFF. Here the CDR3 DNA reads TGTGCCAGCAGCACCCGTATCGAGGACACTGAAGCTTTCTTT.

The genes are TRBV5-1 and TRBJ1-2, with D possibly being TRBD1 (5 bases). V dropped 4 bases and J dropped 2 bases, with 9 bases sitting between them. CDR1 and CDR2 from the germline V gene are SGHRS and YFSETQ. This CDR3 region has 13 residues. The CDR3 nucleotides are TGCGCCAGCAGCCCACAGGAGAACTATGGCTACACCTTC. It translates to CASSPQENYGYTF.

This clone was seen a handful of times. This rearrangement joins TRBV3-1 (or the pseudogene TRBV3-2) to TRBJ1-6; no firm D call. CDR1 is LGHDT and CDR2 is YNNKEL in the germline V gene (reference sequence). V lost 4 bases and J 4 bases, leaving 20 bases between the germline ends. This CDR3 has 18 residues. CDR3 loop: CASSPTGSTFPYNSPLHF. For the CDR3, the DNA is TGTGCCAGCAGCCCCACCGGGTCCACTTTCCCTTATAATTCACCCCTCCACTTT.

The genes are TRBV11-1 and TRBJ1-1, with 7 bases matching TRBD1. Unmatched junction bases numbered 4, after V lost 1 base and J lost 5 bases. The CDR3 covers 14 residues. The germline V gene has CDR1 SGHAT and CDR2 FQDESV (reference sequence). CDR3 amino acids: CASSLERDSTEAFF. The CDR3 DNA follows: TGTGCCAGCAGCTTAGAGAGGGACAGTACTGAAGCTTTCTTT.

Concerning this clone itself: Other nucleotide sequences from this sample produce the same CDR3. The chain uses TRBV7-3 and TRBJ1-1; the match to TRBD1 covers 11 bases. The CDR3 spans 14 residues. Germline V gives CDR1 SGHTA, CDR2 FQGTGA. J gave up 5 bases and V 6 bases, and 5 bases lay outside the gene matches. CDR3 in amino acids: CASSSGTGGTEAFF. The CDR3 DNA reads as TGTGCCAGCAGTTCCGGGACAGGGGGGACTGAAGCTTTCTTT.

The chain combines TRBV4-2 with TRBJ2-1; D is undetermined. V was cut by 0 bases and J by 5 bases, with 11 bases left in between. Germline CDR1 is LGHNA and CDR2 is YNFKEQ. The CDR3 covers 15 residues. The CDR3 reads CASSQDPLGHNEQFF. CDR3 nucleotide sequence: TGTGCCAGCAGCCAAGATCCCCTAGGCCACAATGAGCAGTTCTTC.

The chain has TRBV2 and TRBJ2-7; 8 positions agree with TRBD2. CDR3 length: 14 amino acids. With V trimmed by 6 bases and J by 5 bases, 9 bases remained unmatched. Germline assignment: CDR1 SNHLY and CDR2 FYNNEI. Written as DNA, the CDR3 is TGTGCCAGCAGCGGGAGGGGGGTCTGGGACGAGCAGTACTTC. Translation gives CASSGRGVWDEQYF.

This clone was observed once. The V and J genes are TRBV3-1 (or the pseudogene TRBV3-2) and TRBJ1-1, with D unclear. The germline gives CDR1 LGHDT, CDR2 YNNKEL (reference sequence). Trimming left V 6 bases short and J 3 bases short, with 11 bases between. The length of the CDR3 is 13 residues. This CDR3 is CASSLQRDTEAFF. The DNA for the CDR3 is TGTGCCAGCAGTCTCCAGCGAGACACTGAAGCTTTCTTT.

The gene calls are TRBV19 and TRBJ2-1; the D gene is possibly TRBD2 (5 bases). Germline lookup yields CDR1 LNHDA and CDR2 SQIVND (reference sequence). The CDR3 length is 15 residues. Between the trimmed V and J ends, which lost 5 bases and 2 bases, there was a span of 13 bases. CDR3 residues: CASSERLRTYNEQFF. CDR3 in DNA: TGTGCCAGTAGTGAAAGACTACGAACCTACAATGAGCAGTTCTTC.

The sample holds a few counts of this clone. The chain employs TRBV6-4 and TRBJ1-2; D is possibly TRBD1 (6 bases). The CDR3 totals 15 residues. V was shortened by 2 bases and J by 8 bases, with 18 bases between the two germline ends. Germline CDR1 and CDR2: MRHNA and SNTAGT. The DNA of the CDR3 is TGTGCCAGCAGTGACACCATACAGGGAGTAGGAGGCTACACCTTC. Its protein product is CASSDTIQGVGGYTF.